The T cell receptor (beta chain) described here comes from a study of T cells after yellow fever vaccination. They built TCR cDNA with 5'RACE template switching, a step that put in a universal primer site and UMIs. TCRdb re-called the 5' RACE reads with MiXCR, one entry per CDR3 protein. The sample has nearly 70,000 distinct CDR3 sequences, approximately 7% seen once; the top ten hold about 40%. This clonotype was counted ten times or more. V was clipped by 3 bases and J by 7 bases, with 6 bases between them. CDR3 size: 11 residues. Germline loops: CDR1 SEHNR, CDR2 FQNEAQ (reference sequence). The sequences come from CD8+ T cells sorted from PBMCs, collected about 49 days after the first yellow fever vaccination. This receptor was identified in a man aged 18 to 29 who received the YFV17D yellow fever vaccine. The chain carries TRBV7-9 and TRBJ2-5, with unresolved D. CDR3 loop: CASSFGPTQYF. The CDR3 DNA is TGTGCCAGCAGCTTCGGACCGACCCAGTACTTC.